The 26 T cell receptor beta chains listed next were all sequenced from one sample in a study of memory CD4+ T cells and cytomegalovirus serostatus. Single viable CD3+CD4+CD8-CD45RO+ cells were sorted as the memory CD4+ T cells. TCRdb's copy holds only in-frame clones and misses some; the assay was immunoSEQ multiplex PCR. The sample has under 85,000 clones, roughly 80% seen once. Sequencing was carried out using memory CD4+ T cells from blood. All receptors come from an adult in good health and CMV-seropositive.

This clone has just one count. This chain links TRBV28 with TRBJ1-3, with TRBD1 identical over 7 bases. Germline V gene sequence: CDR1 MDHEN, CDR2 SYDVKM. The CDR3 totals 16 residues. V trimming: 7 bases; J trimming: 3 bases; junction bases outside the gene matches: 12. The CDR3 loop reads CASTQTGEWIGNTIYF. CDR3 sequence (DNA): TGTGCCAGCACCCAAACAGGGGAATGGATTGGAAACACCATATATTTT.

This clone has just one count. The rearrangement links TRBV2 to TRBJ2-2; D is possibly TRBD2 (6 bases). The CDR3 runs to 15 residues. V was shortened by 4 bases and J by 5 bases, with 14 bases between the two germline ends. The V gene's germline CDR1 is SNHLY and CDR2 FYNNEI. The CDR3 region has the DNA TGTGCCAGCAGTGTTATAGGAGGGCAGACCGGGGAGCTGTTTTTT. Its protein is CASSVIGGQTGELFF.

This chain connects TRBV6-5 to TRBJ1-1; TRBD1 matches 9 bases. The ends lost 8 bases at V and 3 bases at J; junction bases unmatched: 10. Germline V gene sequence: CDR1 MNHEY, CDR2 SVGAGI. The CDR3 totals 15 residues. The CDR3 DNA is TGTGCCAGCCGAGGACAGGGGTACGGCGACACTGAAGCTTTCTTT. Amino acids: CASRGQGYGDTEAFF.

V is TRBV5-8 and J is TRBJ1-1; possible D gene TRBD1, 5 bases. The V gene's germline CDR1 is SGHTS and CDR2 YDEGEE. This CDR3 region has 13 residues. The ends were cut back, 1 base at V and 4 bases at J, with 8 bases in the middle. The CDR3 DNA follows: TGTGCCAGCAGCTTGTGGGGGGGCACTGAAGCTTTCTTT. Translating it yields CASSLWGGTEAFF.

This sequence joins TRBV7-9 and TRBJ2-7; D may be TRBD1 (6 bases). Trimming left V 2 bases short and J 8 bases short, with 25 bases between. The length of the CDR3 is 17 residues. From germline, CDR1 is SEHNR and CDR2 FQNEAQ (reference sequence). The CDR3 is CASSLHPGHLLVTKQYV. The CDR3, as DNA: TGTGCCAGCAGCTTACACCCGGGACACCTCCTCGTTACAAAGCAGTACGTC.

The chain links TRBV30 to TRBJ1-5; unclear D gene. The CDR3 runs 13 residues. Trimming took off 2 bases at V and 6 bases at J, with 11 bases between the two ends. Germline CDR1 reads GTSNPN; CDR2 reads SVGIG (reference sequence). The DNA of the CDR3 is TGTGCCTGGAGTACCCACATCGGTCAGCCCCAGCATTTT. Translating gives CAWSTHIGQPQHF.

The chain uses TRBV25-1 and TRBJ2-2; 7 positions agree with TRBD1. CDR3 length: 13 amino acids. V dropped 8 bases and J dropped 5; count of bases not matched to a gene: 5. Germline V CDR1 and CDR2: MGHDK, SYGVNS. The CDR3 is CASGRGPTGELFF. The CDR3 DNA reads as TGTGCCAGCGGAAGGGGGCCTACCGGGGAGCTGTTTTTT.

The chain employs TRBV2 and TRBJ2-1; D unresolved. V was clipped by 10 bases and J by 0 bases, with 13 bases between them. CDR1 and CDR2 from the germline V gene are SNHLY and FYNNEI. The CDR3 consists of 14 residues. The CDR3 is CATGIISSYNEQFF. Here the CDR3 DNA reads TGTGCCACCGGAATAATTTCCTCCTACAATGAGCAGTTCTTC.

The chain couples TRBV2 to TRBJ2-1; a weak D match, TRBD2 (6 bases). The CDR3 length is 13 residues. Germline CDR1 and CDR2: SNHLY and FYNNEI. V lost 7 bases and J lost 4, with 11 bases in between. CDR3 nucleotides: TGTGCCAGCACCGCGGGACTTTACAATGAGCAGTTCTTC. Its protein product is CASTAGLYNEQFF.

The chain is built from TRBV11-2 and TRBJ2-1; perhaps TRBD2 as D (5 bases). This CDR3 comprises 14 residues. The V and J ends lost 3 bases and 5 bases respectively, with 11 bases between them. CDR1 and CDR2 (germline): SGHAT, FQNNGV. The CDR3 loop is CASSLLGANNEQFF. In nucleotides, the CDR3 is TGTGCCAGCAGCTTGTTGGGAGCAAACAATGAGCAGTTCTTC.

This clone came up a few times. The V call is TRBV5-1, the J call TRBJ2-5; D remains unclear. The CDR3 covers 16 residues. Germline CDR1 SGHRS, CDR2 YFSETQ. Trimming shortened V by 0 bases and J by 5 bases, and 17 bases separated the two germline ends. CDR3 sequence: CASSLEVFSLGETQYF. The CDR3 DNA reads as TGCGCCAGCAGCTTGGAGGTCTTTTCGCTGGGGGAGACCCAGTACTTC.

This clone was seen only a few times. This rearrangement joins TRBV28 to TRBJ2-3; D perhaps matches TRBD2 (6 bases). This CDR3 region has 17 residues. Between the trimmed V and J ends, which lost 7 bases and 5 bases, there was a span of 25 bases. Germline V gives CDR1 MDHEN, CDR2 SYDVKM. This CDR3 is CASMGKSMAGPLDTQYF. Written as DNA, the CDR3 is TGTGCCAGCATGGGGAAGAGTATGGCGGGACCATTAGATACGCAGTATTTT.

The chain has TRBV11-2 and TRBJ1-6, with 9 positions matching TRBD1. V dropped 2 bases and J dropped 6; count of bases not matched to a gene: 5. Germline assignment: CDR1 SGHAT and CDR2 FQNNGV. The CDR3 has 16 amino acids. The CDR3 sequence: CASSLPGTGRNSPLHF. As DNA, the CDR3 is TGTGCCAGCAGCTTACCAGGGACAGGGCGTAATTCACCCCTCCACTTT.

The V gene is TRBV5-1, the J gene TRBJ2-7; D is unclear. Trimming shortened V by 5 bases and J by 4 bases, and 10 bases separated the two germline ends. Per germline, CDR1 SGHRS and CDR2 YFSETQ. The length of the CDR3 is 12 residues. The CDR3 region has the DNA TGCGCCAGCAGATCTGACGGATACGAGCAGTACTTC. Protein: CASRSDGYEQYF.

This clone turned up a few times. J is TRBJ1-4 and V is TRBV12-5; weak D call: TRBD1 (6 bases). V was clipped by 0 bases and J by 8 bases, with 16 bases between them. Looked up from germline, CDR1 is LGHNT and CDR2 is FRNRAP. This CDR3 is built from 16 residues. The DNA of the CDR3 is TGTGCTAGTGGTTTGGTACTGTCAGGGGCCAGCGAAAAACTGTTTTTT. Protein: CASGLVLSGASEKLFF.

The chain uses TRBV25-1 and TRBJ2-7; no clear D gene. This CDR3 region has 14 residues. Per the germline V gene, CDR1 is MGHDK and CDR2 is SYGVNS. V was clipped by 5 bases and J by 0 bases, with 11 bases between them. CDR3 nucleotide sequence: TGTGCCAGCAGTCCACCGGGCAGCTCCTACGAGCAGTACTTC. Translating gives CASSPPGSSYEQYF.

The gene calls are TRBV6-4 and TRBJ2-2; D may be TRBD1 (5 bases). CDR3 length equals 14 residues. Germline values: CDR1 MRHNA, CDR2 SNTAGT. Trimming removed 7 bases from V and 4 bases from J, with 13 bases in between. DNA of the CDR3: TGTGCCAGCAAGGCAGGGATAAGCACCGGGGAGCTGTTTTTT. Its translation is CASKAGISTGELFF.

This clone has only one observation. The J gene is TRBJ1-5, the V gene TRBV6-1; TRBD1 agrees at 9 bases. The germline V gene encodes CDR1 MNHNS and CDR2 SASEGT. V was clipped by 1 base and J by 5 bases; unmatched bases: 6. This CDR3 has 16 amino acids. The CDR3 DNA sequence: TGTGCCAGCAGTGAAGGGACAGGGGAAGGATATCAGCCCCAGCATTTT. Translation gives CASSEGTGEGYQPQHF.

This clone showed up just once. V is TRBV7-2 and J is TRBJ2-7; a possible D gene is TRBD1 (5 bases). From germline, CDR1 is SGHTA and CDR2 FQGNSA. The CDR3 consists of 15 residues. V was trimmed by 1 base and J by 3 bases, leaving 13 bases between them. The CDR3 here is CASSLVSDSRYEQYF. The CDR3 DNA is TGTGCCAGCAGCTTAGTGTCCGACAGCCGCTACGAGCAGTACTTC.

This clone was found a few times. The V gene is TRBV2, the J gene TRBJ2-7; D not certain. Germline V lookup: CDR1 SNHLY, CDR2 FYNNEI. V gave up 2 bases and J gave up 3 bases, with 2 bases separating them. This CDR3 has 11 amino acids. CDR3 protein: CASSEHYEQYV. The CDR3 region has the DNA TGTGCCAGCAGTGAACACTACGAGCAGTACGTC.

This clone was observed at least ten times. This chain links TRBV7-9 with TRBJ2-7; 8 bases line up with TRBD1. The CDR3 extends over 14 amino acids. The V gene end was trimmed by 6 bases and the J gene end by 2 bases; junction bases not matched to a gene: 6. Germline CDR1 reads SEHNR; CDR2 reads FQNEAQ (reference sequence). CDR3 protein: CASSPTGGPYEQYF. CDR3 DNA sequence: TGTGCCAGCAGTCCTACAGGGGGTCCCTACGAGCAGTACTTC. The full variable domain, its missing parts supplied by reference TRBV7-9 and TRBJ2-7, is DTGVSQNPRHKITKRGQNVTFRCDPISEHNRLYWYRQTLGQGPEFLTYFQNEAQLEKSRLLSDRFSAERPKGSFSTLEIQRTEQGDSAMYLCASSPTGGPYEQYFGPGTRLTVT.

The V gene is TRBV19, the J gene TRBJ2-2; TRBD1 aligns across 7 bases. CDR3 length equals 16 residues. The V segment lost 1 base and the J segment 2 bases; nucleotides outside the gene matches: 4. The germline V gene encodes CDR1 LNHDA and CDR2 SQIVND (reference sequence). The CDR3 sequence: CASSIGQGINTGELFF. The DNA for the CDR3 is TGTGCCAGTAGTATAGGACAGGGAATAAACACCGGGGAGCTGTTTTTT.

This clone was counted a single time. The CDR3 sequence: CASSWAGGDYGYTF. As DNA, the CDR3 is TGTGCCAGCAGTTGGGCGGGAGGGGACTATGGCTACACCTTC. The chain is built from TRBV6-5 and TRBJ1-2, with a tentative D call TRBD1 (5 bases). The CDR3 covers 14 residues. Germline CDR1 MNHEY, CDR2 SVGAGI. Trimming pared 4 bases from V and 3 bases from J, leaving 12 bases between.

This chain uses TRBV7-6 with TRBJ2-1; tentatively, D is TRBD2 (6 bases). Germline-derived CDR1 and CDR2 are SGHVS and FNYEAQ. The V end was cut by 5 bases, the J end by 0 bases, with 20 bases between. The CDR3 totals 18 residues. DNA of the CDR3: TGTGCCAGCAGCCTTAGCCCCCCCCGGGGGTACTCCTACAATGAGCAGTTCTTC. Encoded protein: CASSLSPPRGYSYNEQFF.

The V gene is TRBV7-2, the J gene TRBJ2-2; D uncertain. CDR1 SGHTA and CDR2 FQGNSA come from the germline V gene. Deletions cut 5 bases from V and 3 bases from J, with 10 bases between. There are 14 residues in the CDR3. CDR3 in amino acids: CASSPHIDTGELFF. CDR3 sequence (DNA): TGTGCCAGCAGCCCGCATATAGACACCGGGGAGCTGTTTTTT.

About this clone itself: Within the sample, other DNA sequences also encode this same CDR3. The chain couples TRBV6-1 to TRBJ1-6, with 8 bases aligning to TRBD1. V shed 6 bases, J shed 10 bases, and the junction held 11 bases outside the gene matches. The germline V gene has CDR1 MNHNS and CDR2 SASEGT. The CDR3 contains 15 residues. The CDR3 DNA reads TGTGCCAGCAGGCTGGGGACAGGTCGTCAGTCACCCCTCCACTTT. Its protein product is CASRLGTGRQSPLHF.